This entry lists 6 T cell receptor beta chains sequenced from one sample in a study of identical twins. TCRdb redid the calling of the 5' RACE reads with MiXCR, one entry per CDR3 protein. The table records 700,000 or so distinct CDR3 sequences, 21% of them present only once. This same sample was also taken into another study, of T cells expressing NK-cell markers.

Sample: PBMCs. The receptors were gathered from a woman under 30 in good health.

This clonotype has only a few counts. Sequence at one end of the junction differs from germline and may be a read error. The chain combines TRBV29-1 with TRBJ2-1; unclear D gene. There are 13 residues in the CDR3. Germline values: CDR1 SQVTM, CDR2 ANQGSEA. The CDR3 DNA follows: TGCAGCGTTAAAGAGGATCCTTACAATGAGCAGTTCTTC. Encoded protein: CSVKEDPYNEQFF.

The CDR3 sequence is CASSLTAGGAFDTGELFF. CDR3 DNA sequence: TGTGCCAGCAGTTTAACGGCAGGGGGCGCCTTTGACACCGGGGAGCTGTTTTTT. The genes are TRBV27 and TRBJ2-2; 8 bases match TRBD1. The germline CDR1 and CDR2 sequences are MNHEY and SMNVEV (reference sequence). J lost 3 bases, V lost 2 bases, and 11 bases had no gene match. This CDR3 spans 18 amino acids.

The J gene is TRBJ2-3, the V gene TRBV19, with 8 bases lining up with TRBD1. Germline values: CDR1 LNHDA, CDR2 SQIVND (reference sequence). V was pared by 7 bases and J by 5 bases, with 11 bases of the junction left unmatched. This CDR3 contains 15 residues. The CDR3 sequence is CASNQWGQVGDTQYF. The CDR3 DNA reads as TGTGCCAGTAATCAATGGGGACAGGTGGGAGATACGCAGTATTTT.

V usage is TRBV14 and J usage is TRBJ2-2, with D perhaps being TRBD1 or TRBD2 (6 bases each). This CDR3 is built from 16 residues. The V end was cut by 3 bases, the J end by 0 bases, with 11 bases between. The germline V gene encodes CDR1 SGHDN and CDR2 FVKESK. The CDR3 sequence: CASSQLGGPNTGELFF. The CDR3, as DNA: TGTGCCAGCAGCCAGCTAGGGGGGCCGAACACCGGGGAGCTGTTTTTT.

This clonotype has a count of ten or more. The chain combines TRBV7-2 with TRBJ1-3; possibly TRBD1 for D (5 bases). CDR1 SGHTA and CDR2 FQGNSA come from the germline V gene. There are 14 residues in the CDR3. With 3 bases removed from V and 1 base from J, the gap between germline ends came to 7 bases. CDR3 protein: CASSFGGSGNTIYF. As DNA, the CDR3 is TGTGCCAGCAGCTTCGGGGGTTCTGGAAACACCATATATTTT.

This clonotype has more than one count but fewer than ten. A junction boundary mismatches the germline segment, possibly from a read error. The V and J genes are TRBV4-3 and TRBJ2-5; 9 bases agree with TRBD1. Per germline, CDR1 LGHNA and CDR2 YSLEER. The CDR3 is made up of 14 amino acids. The CDR3 DNA reads TGCGCCAGCAGCCAGGGGGGACAGGGCCCACCCTTGAACTTC. Its protein product is CASSQGGQGPPLNF.